This T cell receptor (beta chain) was observed in a study of blood T cell repertoires in COVID-19. This CDR3 region has 14 residues. CDR1 is SGHRS, CDR2 YFSETQ, per germline. V lost 4 bases to trimming and J lost 5 bases, with 15 bases between them. Original handling: Amplification with reference gene primers provided the estimates of nucleated cell counts. Method: immunoSEQ multiplex PCR; TCRdb's copy keeps in-frame clones and lacks some. The DNA was the basis for D and trimming; V, J and clone size are from that table. This sample has 150,000 to 200,000 clones, with 70% to 90% found just once. The age range of participants was 18 to 89 years, with residence in around 22 US areas. Each recovered donor of Cohort 3 presented with two negative PCRs, clearance, or symptom resolution.

This chain uses TRBV5-1 with TRBJ2-5; tentative D call: TRBD1 (6 bases). The TCR sequence derives from a man aged 35 to 55 who had recovered from COVID-19. Sequencing used PBMCs or T cells enriched from blood (not recorded which). CDR3 sequence: CASSITGKPETQYF. CDR3 DNA: TGCGCCAGCAGCATAACAGGGAAACCGGAGACCCAGTACTTC.